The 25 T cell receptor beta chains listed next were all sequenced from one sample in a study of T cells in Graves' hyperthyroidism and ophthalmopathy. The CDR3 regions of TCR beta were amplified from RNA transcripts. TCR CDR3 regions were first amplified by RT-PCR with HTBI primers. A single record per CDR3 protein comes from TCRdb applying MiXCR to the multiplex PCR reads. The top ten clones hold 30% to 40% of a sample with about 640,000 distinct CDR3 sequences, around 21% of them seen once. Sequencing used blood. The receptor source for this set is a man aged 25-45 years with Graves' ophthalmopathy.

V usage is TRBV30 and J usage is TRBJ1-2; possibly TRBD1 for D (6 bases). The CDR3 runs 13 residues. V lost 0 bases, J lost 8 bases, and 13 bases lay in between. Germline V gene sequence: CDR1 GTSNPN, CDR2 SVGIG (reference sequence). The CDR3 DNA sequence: TGTGCCTGGAGTGTGCAGGGGCTCGGCGGCTACACCTTC. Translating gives CAWSVQGLGGYTF.

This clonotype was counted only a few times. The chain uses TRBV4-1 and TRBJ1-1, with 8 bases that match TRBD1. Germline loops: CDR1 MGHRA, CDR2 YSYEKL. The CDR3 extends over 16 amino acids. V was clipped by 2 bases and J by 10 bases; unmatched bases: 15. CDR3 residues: CASSQIQGTGDPAAFF. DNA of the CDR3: TGCGCCAGCAGCCAAATCCAAGGGACAGGAGATCCCGCAGCTTTCTTT.

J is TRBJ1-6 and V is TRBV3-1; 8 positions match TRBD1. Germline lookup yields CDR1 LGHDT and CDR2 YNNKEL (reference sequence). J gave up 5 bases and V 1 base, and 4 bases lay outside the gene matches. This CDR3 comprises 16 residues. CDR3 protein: CASSQARGRNNSPLHF. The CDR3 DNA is TGTGCCAGCAGCCAAGCCAGGGGGCGGAATAATTCACCCCTCCACTTT. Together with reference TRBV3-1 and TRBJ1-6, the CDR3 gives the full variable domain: DTAVSQTPKYLVTQMGNDKSIKCEQNLGHDTMYWYKQDSKKFLKIMFSYNNKELIINETVPNRFSPKSPDKAHLNLHINSLELGDSAVYFCASSQARGRNNSPLHFGNGTRLTVT.

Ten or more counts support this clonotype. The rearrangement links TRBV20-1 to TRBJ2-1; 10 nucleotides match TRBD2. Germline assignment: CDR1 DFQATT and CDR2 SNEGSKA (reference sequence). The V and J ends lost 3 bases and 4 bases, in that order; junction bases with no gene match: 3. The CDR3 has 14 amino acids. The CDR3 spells CSASGLAAYNEQFF. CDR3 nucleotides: TGCAGTGCTAGTGGACTAGCGGCTTACAATGAGCAGTTCTTC.

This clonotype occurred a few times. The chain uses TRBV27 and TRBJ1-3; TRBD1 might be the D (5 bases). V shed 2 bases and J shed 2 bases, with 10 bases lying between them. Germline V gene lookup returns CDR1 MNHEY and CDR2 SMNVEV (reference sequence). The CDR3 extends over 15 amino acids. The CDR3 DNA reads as TGTGCCAGCAGTTTAACAGGTCTCGCTGGAAACACCATATATTTT. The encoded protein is CASSLTGLAGNTIYF.

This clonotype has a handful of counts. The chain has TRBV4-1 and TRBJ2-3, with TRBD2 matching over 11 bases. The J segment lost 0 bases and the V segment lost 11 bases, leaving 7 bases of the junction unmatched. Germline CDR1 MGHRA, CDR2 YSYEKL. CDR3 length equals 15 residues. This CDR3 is CAASRTSGSTDTQYF. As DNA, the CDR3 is TGCGCCGCCTCAAGGACTAGCGGGAGCACAGATACGCAGTATTTT.

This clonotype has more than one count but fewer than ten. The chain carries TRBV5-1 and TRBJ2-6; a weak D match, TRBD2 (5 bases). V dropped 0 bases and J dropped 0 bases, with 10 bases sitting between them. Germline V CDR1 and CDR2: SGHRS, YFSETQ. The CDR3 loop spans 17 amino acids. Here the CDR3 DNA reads TGCGCCAGCAGCTTGGACAGCGGAAACTCTGGGGCCAACGTCCTGACTTTC. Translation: CASSLDSGNSGANVLTF.

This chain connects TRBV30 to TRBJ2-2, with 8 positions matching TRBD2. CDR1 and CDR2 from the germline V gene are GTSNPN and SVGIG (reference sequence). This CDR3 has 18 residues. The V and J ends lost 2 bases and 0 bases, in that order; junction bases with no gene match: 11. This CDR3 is CAWSSRLGRATNTGELFF. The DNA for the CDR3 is TGTGCCTGGAGTTCTCGCCTCGGGAGGGCGACGAACACCGGGGAGCTGTTTTTT. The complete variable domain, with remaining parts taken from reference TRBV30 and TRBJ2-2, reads SQTIHQWPATLVQPVGSPLSLECTVEGTSNPNLYWYRQAAGRGLQLLFYSVGIGQISSEVPQNLSASRPQDRQFILSSKKLLLSDSGFYLCAWSSRLGRATNTGELFFGEGSRLTVL.

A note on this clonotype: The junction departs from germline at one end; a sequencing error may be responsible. CDR3: CASREDSFSYEQYF. CDR3 bases: TGTGCCAGCAGGGAAGACAGCTTCTCCTACGAGCAGTACTTC. The V and J genes are TRBV2 and TRBJ2-7, with D tentatively TRBD1 (5 bases). Germline assignment: CDR1 SNHLY and CDR2 FYNNEI. This CDR3 is built from 14 residues.

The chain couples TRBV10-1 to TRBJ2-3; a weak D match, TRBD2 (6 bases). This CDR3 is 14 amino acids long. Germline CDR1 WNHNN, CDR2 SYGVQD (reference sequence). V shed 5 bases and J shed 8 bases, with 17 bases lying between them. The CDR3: CASSRSLNGGTQYF. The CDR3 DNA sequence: TGCGCCAGCAGTCGTTCTTTAAACGGGGGTACGCAGTATTTT.

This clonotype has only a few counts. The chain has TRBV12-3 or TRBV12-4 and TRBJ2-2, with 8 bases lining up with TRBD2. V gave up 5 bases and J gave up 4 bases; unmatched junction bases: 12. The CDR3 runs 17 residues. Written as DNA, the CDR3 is TGTGCCAGCAGTCAAACCCCAGCGGGAGCGGGCACCGGGGAGCTGTTTTTT. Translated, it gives CASSQTPAGAGTGELFF.

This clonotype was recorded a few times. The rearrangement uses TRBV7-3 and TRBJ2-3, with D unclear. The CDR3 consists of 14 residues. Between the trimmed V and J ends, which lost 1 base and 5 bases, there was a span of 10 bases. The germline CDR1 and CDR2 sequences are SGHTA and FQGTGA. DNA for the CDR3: TGTGCCAGCAGCTTAAGTCCCCGCGAAGATACGCAGTATTTT. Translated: CASSLSPREDTQYF. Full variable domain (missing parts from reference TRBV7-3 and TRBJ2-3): GAGVSQTPSNKVTEKGKYVELRCDPISGHTALYWYRQSLGQGPEFLIYFQGTGAADDSGLPNDRFFAVRPEGSVSTLKIQRTERGDSAVYLCASSLSPREDTQYFGPGTRLTVL.

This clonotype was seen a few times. The CDR3, as DNA: TGTGCCACCAGTCTAGCGGGAGTTTCCTACAATGAGCAGTTCTTC. This sequence encodes CATSLAGVSYNEQFF. The chain recombines TRBV24-1 with TRBJ2-1; 10 bases are a match to TRBD2. The CDR3 loop spans 15 amino acids. V was pared by 6 bases and J by 1 base, with 2 bases of the junction left unmatched. The V gene's germline CDR1 is KGHDR and CDR2 SFDVKD.

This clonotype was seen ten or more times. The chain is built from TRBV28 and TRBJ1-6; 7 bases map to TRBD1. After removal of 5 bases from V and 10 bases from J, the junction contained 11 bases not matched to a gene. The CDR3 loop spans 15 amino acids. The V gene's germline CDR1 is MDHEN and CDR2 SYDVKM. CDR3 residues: CASSPIDRDDSPLHF. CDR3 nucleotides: TGTGCCAGCAGTCCGATCGACAGGGACGACTCACCCCTCCACTTT.

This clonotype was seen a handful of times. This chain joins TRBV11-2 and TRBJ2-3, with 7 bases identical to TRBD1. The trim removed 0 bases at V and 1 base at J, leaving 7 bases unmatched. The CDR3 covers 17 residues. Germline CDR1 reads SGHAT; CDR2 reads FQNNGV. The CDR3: CASSLDPGQIRTDTQYF. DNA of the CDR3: TGTGCCAGCAGCTTAGACCCGGGACAGATTCGCACAGATACGCAGTATTTT.

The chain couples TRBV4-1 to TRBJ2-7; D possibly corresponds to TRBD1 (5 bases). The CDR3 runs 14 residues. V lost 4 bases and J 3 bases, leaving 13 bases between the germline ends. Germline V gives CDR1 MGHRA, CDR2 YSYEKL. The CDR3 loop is CASSPVDTLYEQYF. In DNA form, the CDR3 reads TGCGCCAGCAGCCCCGTGGACACACTCTACGAGCAGTACTTC.

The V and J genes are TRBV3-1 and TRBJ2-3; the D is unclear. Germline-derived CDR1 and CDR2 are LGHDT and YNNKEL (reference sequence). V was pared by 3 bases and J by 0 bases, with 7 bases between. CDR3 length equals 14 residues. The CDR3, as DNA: TGTGCCAGCAGCCATTGGGGAAGCACAGATACGCAGTATTTT. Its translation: CASSHWGSTDTQYF.

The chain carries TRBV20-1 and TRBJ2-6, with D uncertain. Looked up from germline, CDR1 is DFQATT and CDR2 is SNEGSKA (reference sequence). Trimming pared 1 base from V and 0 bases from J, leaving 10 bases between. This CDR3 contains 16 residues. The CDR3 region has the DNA TGCAGTGCTAGAGCCCGAGGTGGCTCTGGGGCCAACGTCCTGACTTTC. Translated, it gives CSARARGGSGANVLTF.

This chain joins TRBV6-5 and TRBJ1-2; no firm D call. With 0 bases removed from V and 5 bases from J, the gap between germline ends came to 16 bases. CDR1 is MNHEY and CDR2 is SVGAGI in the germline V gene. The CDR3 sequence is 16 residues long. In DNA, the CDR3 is TGTGCCAGCAGTTACTCGATACTTCCAGGAGGATATGGCTACACCTTC. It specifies CASSYSILPGGYGYTF.

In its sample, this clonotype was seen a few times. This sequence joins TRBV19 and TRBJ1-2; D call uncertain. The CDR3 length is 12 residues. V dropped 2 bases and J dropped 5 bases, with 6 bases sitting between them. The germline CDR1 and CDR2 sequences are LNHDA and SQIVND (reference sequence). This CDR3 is CASSITAYGYTF. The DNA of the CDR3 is TGTGCCAGTAGTATAACGGCGTATGGCTACACCTTC.

The CDR3 bases are TGTGCCAGCAGCCGATCCCGAGGCTACGAGCAGTACTTC. Translated, it gives CASSRSRGYEQYF. The gene calls are TRBV11-2 and TRBJ2-7; D call uncertain. Germline-derived CDR1 and CDR2 are SGHAT and FQNNGV. This CDR3 is built from 13 residues. V shed 5 bases and J shed 3 bases, with 11 bases lying between them.

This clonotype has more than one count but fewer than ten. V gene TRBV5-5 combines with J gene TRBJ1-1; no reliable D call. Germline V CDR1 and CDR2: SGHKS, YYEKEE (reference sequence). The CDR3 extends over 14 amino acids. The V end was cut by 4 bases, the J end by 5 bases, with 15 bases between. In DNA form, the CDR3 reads TGTGCCAGCAGCCCCTCCGGGTGGCGTACTGAAGCTTTCTTT. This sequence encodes CASSPSGWRTEAFF. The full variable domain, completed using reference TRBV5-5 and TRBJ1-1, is DAGVTQSPTHLIKTRGQQVTLRCSPISGHKSVSWYQQVLGQGPQFIFQYYEKEERGRGNFPDRFSARQFPNYSSELNVNALLLGDSALYLCASSPSGWRTEAFFGQGTRLTVV.

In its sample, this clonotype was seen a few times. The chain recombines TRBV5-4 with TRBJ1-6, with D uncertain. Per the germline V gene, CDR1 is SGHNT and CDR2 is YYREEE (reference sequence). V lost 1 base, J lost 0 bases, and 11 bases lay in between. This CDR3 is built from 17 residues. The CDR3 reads CASSLIDHSSYNSPLHF. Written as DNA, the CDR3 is TGTGCCAGCAGCTTGATCGACCATAGCTCCTATAATTCACCCCTCCACTTT.

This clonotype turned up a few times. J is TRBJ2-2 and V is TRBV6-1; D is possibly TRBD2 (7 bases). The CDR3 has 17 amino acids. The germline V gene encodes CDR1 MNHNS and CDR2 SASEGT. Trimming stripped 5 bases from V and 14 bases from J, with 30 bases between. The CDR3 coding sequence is TGTGCCAGCAGTTGGCCTACCGCGGACAGCGGATCGGGGGGACTGTTTTTT. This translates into CASSWPTADSGSGGLFF.

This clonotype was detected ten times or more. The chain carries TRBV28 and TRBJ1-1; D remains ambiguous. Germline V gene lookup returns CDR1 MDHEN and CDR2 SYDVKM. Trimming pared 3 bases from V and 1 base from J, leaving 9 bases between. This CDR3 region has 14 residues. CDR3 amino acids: CASSFARQNTEAFF. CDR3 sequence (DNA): TGTGCCAGCAGTTTTGCCAGGCAGAACACTGAAGCTTTCTTT.